This TCR beta chain was identified in a study of blood T cells in healthy people across ages. Per the germline V gene, CDR1 is MDHEN and CDR2 is SYDVKM. The CDR3 is 17 residues long. V was clipped by 3 bases and J by 0 bases; unmatched bases: 8. Then a second PCR, running roughly 7 to 11 cycles, was carried out with a sample-barcoded 5' primer and a J-beta primer mix. Sequencing of every sample gave 2.5 million or more CDR3-containing paired-end reads. TCRdb itself ran the 5' RACE reads through MiXCR, one entry per CDR3 protein. The top ten hold roughly 24% of the sample, which has 780,000 or so distinct CDR3 sequences, roughly 50% seen once.

The chain employs TRBV28 and TRBJ2-3; TRBD1 agrees at 8 bases. This TCR was sampled from a man aged 40-55 years in good health. Specimen: blood. Written as DNA, the CDR3 is TGTGCCAGCAGTTTGACAGGGGAGGTTATGAGCACAGATACGCAGTATTTT. Translated, it gives CASSLTGEVMSTDTQYF.